The T cell receptor (beta chain) described here comes from a study of blood T cell repertoires in COVID-19. Study overall: The study drew acute and convalescent COVID-19 samples from the United States, Italy and Spain. PBMCs, B-cell-depleted T cells, or T cells were the source of the cDNA or gDNA that made up the material.

This clone has only one observation. CDR1 KGHSH and CDR2 LQKENI come from the germline V gene. The CDR3 length is 15 residues. Trimming stripped 1 base from V and 6 bases from J, with 15 bases between. Source study methods: Nucleated cell number was recorded as an estimate derived from reference gene primer amplification. Method: immunoSEQ multiplex PCR; TCRdb's copy keeps in-frame clones and lacks some. Clone size and V and J calls were adopted from that table, with D and trimming inferred from the DNA. This sample carries 110,000 to 150,000 clones, 84% of them seen once, and the ten largest clones take 35% to 50%.

Sample: peripheral blood. The origin of this receptor is a human donor in a cohort sampled during active COVID-19. The rearrangement uses TRBV18 and TRBJ2-5, with a weak D call TRBD1 (5 bases). CDR3 nucleotide sequence: TGTGCCAGCTCACCACGTGTGCTCAGGGAAAAGACCCAGTACTTC. Translation gives CASSPRVLREKTQYF.